Listed here are 19 T cell receptor beta chains from one sample, sequenced in a study of T cell responses to AZD1222 COVID-19 vaccine (dated by TCRdb to the early 2020s). The library came from the immunoSEQ multiplex PCR assay. The immuneACCESS repertoire file appears here via TCRdb, limited to in-frame rearrangements. These files lack a portion of the clones; in checked studies, under half of the deficit traces to unresolved V genes, and the cause of the others is not known. For this sample the table gives about 140,000 clones, of which 80% to 90% were detected only once. 2.5% to 3% of the sample is taken by the ten largest. The time point label, read with the paper, signifies: baseline before first vaccination. Sequences were derived from peripheral blood, sampled on day 0 of AZD1222 vaccination. These TCRs come from an adult in good health.

The chain employs TRBV9 and TRBJ1-6; D not certain. The germline gives CDR1 SGDLS, CDR2 YYNGEE. The V end was cut by 0 bases, the J end by 10 bases, with 8 bases between. The CDR3 is 13 amino acids. This chain's CDR3 is CASSVAPGSPLHF. The CDR3 DNA reads as TGTGCCAGCAGCGTAGCCCCCGGGTCACCCCTCCACTTT.

The chain links TRBV4-3 to TRBJ1-4, with D tentatively TRBD1 (5 bases). The germline V and J ends were trimmed by 0 bases and 3 bases, with 14 bases remaining between them. The CDR3 is 17 residues long. The germline CDR1 and CDR2 sequences are LGHNA and YSLEER. CDR3 amino acids: CASSQDLRGRANEKLFF. In DNA, the CDR3 is TGCGCCAGCAGCCAAGATCTTCGGGGGAGGGCTAATGAAAAACTGTTTTTT.

The chain combines TRBV27 with TRBJ2-7; TRBD1 matches at 8 bases. Germline V gene data show CDR1 as MNHEY and CDR2 as SMNVEV (reference sequence). The CDR3 is 15 amino acids. The J segment lost 2 bases and the V segment lost 5 bases, leaving 8 bases of the junction unmatched. The chain's CDR3 is CASSVDRVRAYEQYF. CDR3 bases: TGTGCCAGCAGTGTGGACAGGGTCAGGGCCTACGAGCAGTACTTC.

The genes are TRBV27 and TRBJ1-2, with a weak D call TRBD1 (6 bases). Per the germline V gene, CDR1 is MNHEY and CDR2 is SMNVEV (reference sequence). The CDR3 is 15 amino acids. Trimming removed 6 bases from V and 0 bases from J, with 14 bases in between. CDR3 sequence reads: CASRKTGAANYGYTF. As DNA, the CDR3 is TGTGCCAGCAGGAAAACGGGGGCAGCTAACTATGGCTACACCTTC.

This rearrangement joins TRBV11-2 to TRBJ2-7; 8 positions match TRBD1. J gave up 4 bases and V 0 bases, and 11 bases lay outside the gene matches. This CDR3 region has 17 residues. CDR1 is SGHAT and CDR2 is FQNNGV in the germline V gene. The CDR3 spells CASSLDKYQGAKYEQYF. The DNA of the CDR3 is TGTGCCAGCAGCTTAGATAAATACCAGGGGGCAAAGTACGAGCAGTACTTC.

The chain joins TRBV3-1 (or the pseudogene TRBV3-2) to TRBJ1-5; tentatively, D is TRBD1 (6 bases). The V end lost 4 bases, the J end lost 2 bases, and 12 bases lay between the germline ends. This CDR3 region has 15 residues. CDR1 LGHDT and CDR2 YNNKEL come from the germline V gene (reference sequence). The CDR3 here is CASSRGTPCNQPQHF. The CDR3 nucleotides read TGTGCCAGCAGCCGCGGGACACCTTGCAATCAGCCCCAGCATTTT.

The rearrangement links TRBV11-2 to TRBJ1-1; no reliable D call. This CDR3 has 13 residues. V shed 4 bases and J shed 0 bases, with 6 bases lying between them. Looked up from germline, CDR1 is SGHAT and CDR2 is FQNNGV. The DNA of the CDR3 is TGTGCCAGCAGCTCTCGACTGAACACTGAAGCTTTCTTT. It is translated as CASSSRLNTEAFF.

The gene calls are TRBV7-8 and TRBJ1-2; the D is unclear. V gave up 0 bases and J gave up 2 bases, with 16 bases separating them. Germline CDR1 and CDR2: SGHVS and FQNEAQ. The CDR3 consists of 17 residues. This CDR3 reads CASSLALQKGLNYGYTF. CDR3 nucleotide sequence: TGTGCCAGCAGCTTAGCGCTACAGAAAGGACTAAACTATGGCTACACCTTC.

The rearrangement joins TRBV7-7 to TRBJ2-7, with 11 bases matching TRBD1. V dropped 4 bases and J dropped 4; count of bases not matched to a gene: 15. The CDR3 has 18 amino acids. Germline lookup yields CDR1 SSHAT and CDR2 FNYEAQ (reference sequence). The CDR3, as DNA: TGTGCCAGCAGCTCCCGGGACAGGGGGTTTTCGAGGGGATACGAGCAGTACTTC. This gives the protein CASSSRDRGFSRGYEQYF.

The J gene is TRBJ1-1, the V gene TRBV18, with 10 bases matching TRBD1. The J segment lost 6 bases and the V segment lost 8 bases, leaving 6 bases of the junction unmatched. The CDR3 covers 13 residues. The germline gives CDR1 KGHSH, CDR2 LQKENI. CDR3 in amino acids: CASRDRGRAEAFF. The CDR3 DNA sequence: TGTGCCAGCCGGGACAGGGGACGCGCTGAAGCTTTCTTT.

The V and J genes are TRBV6-5 and TRBJ1-6, with D possibly being TRBD1 (5 bases). Germline V gives CDR1 MNHEY, CDR2 SVGAGI. Trimming took off 2 bases at V and 10 bases at J, with 18 bases between the two ends. The CDR3 contains 16 residues. The CDR3 DNA sequence: TGTGCCAGCAGTTACGAGCCCCCCCGAGGGGTCTCACCCCTCCACTTT. Protein product: CASSYEPPRGVSPLHF.

This clone was recorded once. The chain couples TRBV3-1 (or the pseudogene TRBV3-2) to TRBJ1-5; D not resolved. This CDR3 contains 14 residues. CDR1 is LGHDT and CDR2 is YNNKEL in the germline V gene (reference sequence). Trimming removed 2 bases at V and 3 bases at J, with 8 bases between. The CDR3, as DNA: TGTGCCAGCAGCCAATTCGGGTACAATCAGCCCCAGCATTTT. Its translation is CASSQFGYNQPQHF.

Points on this clone: Other DNA sequences within the sample encode an identical CDR3. The chain uses TRBV5-1 and TRBJ2-1; no clear D. Germline loops: CDR1 SGHRS, CDR2 YFSETQ. Deletions cut 1 base from V and 0 bases from J, with 8 bases between. The CDR3 has 15 amino acids. The CDR3 spells CASSLTGSSYNEQFF. In DNA, the CDR3 is TGCGCCAGCAGCTTGACTGGAAGCTCCTACAATGAGCAGTTCTTC.

CDR3 nucleotides: TGCAGTGCTAGTTCGACCGGGACAGCCACCTATAATTCACCCCTCCACTTT. Translation: CSASSTGTATYNSPLHF. The chain joins TRBV20-1 to TRBJ1-6; TRBD1 aligns across 7 bases. Germline CDR1 DFQATT, CDR2 SNEGSKA (reference sequence). CDR3 length equals 17 residues. The junction had 10 bases not matched to a gene; V was cut back by 3 bases and J by 2 bases.

The J gene is TRBJ1-5, the V gene TRBV2; TRBD1 matches 12 bases. V was clipped by 6 bases and J by 4 bases; unmatched bases: 4. The CDR3 covers 15 residues. Germline loops: CDR1 SNHLY, CDR2 FYNNEI. As DNA, the CDR3 is TGTGCCAGCAGGGGGACAGGGGGCGGGAATCAGCCCCAGCATTTT. Protein sequence: CASRGTGGGNQPQHF.

The rearrangement joins TRBV7-2 to TRBJ2-5, with 7 bases identical to TRBD1. Germline V gene lookup returns CDR1 SGHTA and CDR2 FQGNSA. This CDR3 comprises 14 residues. Trimming at V came to 3 bases and at J to 5 bases, leaving 6 bases not matched to a gene. The DNA of the CDR3 is TGTGCCAGCAGCTTGACAGGGTGGACGGAGACCCAGTACTTC. Translation gives CASSLTGWTETQYF.

This clone was seen a few times. This chain connects TRBV11-2 to TRBJ1-5; D remains ambiguous. The CDR3 loop spans 15 amino acids. V lost 0 bases, J lost 2 bases, and 8 bases lay in between. Germline CDR1 is SGHAT and CDR2 is FQNNGV. This CDR3 is CASSLEHGGNQPQHF. The CDR3 DNA reads TGTGCCAGCAGCTTAGAACACGGTGGCAATCAGCCCCAGCATTTT.

The rearrangement joins TRBV7-3 to TRBJ2-1; 15 bases align to TRBD2. CDR1 and CDR2 from the germline V gene are SGHTA and FQGTGA. J gave up 7 bases and V 1 base, and 11 bases lay outside the gene matches. This CDR3 region has 19 residues. The DNA of the CDR3 is TGTGCCAGCAGCTTAATTCCCCGGACTAGCGGGGGGGCGAGGAATGAGCAGTTCTTC. It yields the protein CASSLIPRTSGGARNEQFF.

The gene calls are TRBV7-9 and TRBJ1-4; 8 nucleotides line up with TRBD1. The V segment lost 5 bases and the J segment 8 bases; nucleotides outside the gene matches: 13. The CDR3 is 16 residues long. CDR1 SEHNR and CDR2 FQNEAQ come from the germline V gene (reference sequence). CDR3 in amino acids: CASSPPATGAGEKLFF. In DNA, the CDR3 is TGTGCCAGCAGCCCCCCAGCGACAGGGGCAGGGGAAAAACTGTTTTTT.